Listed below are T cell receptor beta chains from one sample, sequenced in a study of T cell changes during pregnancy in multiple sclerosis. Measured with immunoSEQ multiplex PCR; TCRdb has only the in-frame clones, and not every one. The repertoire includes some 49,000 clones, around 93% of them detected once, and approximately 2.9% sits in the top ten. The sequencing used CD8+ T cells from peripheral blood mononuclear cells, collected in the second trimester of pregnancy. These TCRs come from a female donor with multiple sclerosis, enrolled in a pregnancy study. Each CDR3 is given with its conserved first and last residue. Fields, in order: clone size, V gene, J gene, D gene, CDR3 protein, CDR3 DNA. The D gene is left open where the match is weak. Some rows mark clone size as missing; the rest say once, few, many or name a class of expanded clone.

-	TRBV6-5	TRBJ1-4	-	CASSYSNREKSEKLFF	TGTGCCAGCAGTTACTCAAACAGGGAGAAGTCTGAAAAACTGTTTTTT
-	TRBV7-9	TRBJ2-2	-	CASSPGESRNTGELFF	TGTGCCAGCAGCCCCGGGGAAAGTAGGAACACCGGGGAGCTGTTTTTT
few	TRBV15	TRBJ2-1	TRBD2	CATTEGEGSYNEQFF	TGTGCCACCACCGAAGGGGAGGGGTCCTACAATGAGCAGTTCTTC
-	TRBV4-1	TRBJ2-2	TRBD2	CASSPTSGGLAGELFF	TGCGCCAGCAGCCCGACTAGCGGGGGTCTCGCCGGGGAGCTGTTTTTT
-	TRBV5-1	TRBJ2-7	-	CASSLSGAYEQYF	TGCGCCAGCAGCTTGTCGGGGGCCTACGAGCAGTACTTC
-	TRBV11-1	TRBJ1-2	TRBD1	CASSLNPAGGYGYTF	TGTGCCAGCAGCTTAAATCCCGCAGGGGGCTATGGCTACACCTTC
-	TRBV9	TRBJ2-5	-	CASSATGDQETQYF	TGTGCCAGCAGCGCGACAGGTGATCAAGAGACCCAGTACTTC
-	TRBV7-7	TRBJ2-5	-	CASSSQTGAQYF	TGTGCTAGCAGCTCGCAGACCGGGGCCCAGTACTTC
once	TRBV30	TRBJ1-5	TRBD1	CAWTWTGDSQPQHF	TGTGCCTGGACCTGGACAGGGGACAGTCAGCCCCAGCATTTT
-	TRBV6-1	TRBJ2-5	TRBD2	CASSASAGGQETQYF	TGTGCCAGCAGCGCATCGGCGGGGGGCCAAGAGACCCAGTACTTC
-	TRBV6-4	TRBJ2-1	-	CASSGGGEQGEQFF	TGTGCCAGCAGTGGAGGGGGTGAGCAGGGTGAGCAGTTCTTC
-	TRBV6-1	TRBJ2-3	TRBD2	CASSEGASGADTQYF	TGTGCCAGCAGTGAAGGGGCTAGCGGGGCAGATACGCAGTATTTT
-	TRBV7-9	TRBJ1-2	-	CASSSAQVNYGYTF	TGTGCCAGCAGCTCCGCCCAGGTGAACTATGGCTACACCTTC
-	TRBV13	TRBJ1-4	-	CASSSGGAGEKLFF	TGTGCCAGCAGCTCCGGAGGGGCGGGTGAAAAACTGTTTTTT
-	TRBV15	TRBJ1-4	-	CATSIRVGEKLFF	TGTGCCACCAGCATCAGGGTGGGTGAAAAACTGTTTTTT
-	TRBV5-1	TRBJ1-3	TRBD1	CASSTRTGGNTIYF	TGCGCCAGCAGCACCCGGACAGGGGGAAACACCATATATTTT
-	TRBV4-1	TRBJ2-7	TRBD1	CASSHGQGKGEQYF	TGCGCCAGCAGCCACGGACAGGGTAAAGGGGAGCAGTACTTC
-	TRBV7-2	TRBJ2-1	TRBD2	CASSLLAGGLDGFF	TGTGCCAGCAGCTTACTAGCGGGGGGGCTGGACGGGTTCTTC
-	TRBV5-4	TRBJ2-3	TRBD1	CASSPGLDRGVPDTQYF	TGTGCCAGCAGCCCCGGACTCGACAGGGGGGTTCCAGATACGCAGTATTTT
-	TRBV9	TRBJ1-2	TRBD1	CASSPDRGRGGYTF	TGTGCCAGCAGCCCGGACAGGGGGCGGGGTGGCTACACCTTC
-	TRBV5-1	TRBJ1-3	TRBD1	CASSSWTGGLGNTIYF	TGCGCCAGCAGCTCCTGGACAGGGGGCCTCGGGAACACCATATATTTT
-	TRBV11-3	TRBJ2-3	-	CASSLVAGSGDTQYF	TGTGCCAGCAGCTTAGTGGCAGGAAGTGGAGATACGCAGTATTTT
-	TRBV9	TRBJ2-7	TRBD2	CASSDTSGGSYEQYF	TGTGCCAGCAGCGACACTAGCGGGGGTTCCTACGAGCAGTACTTC
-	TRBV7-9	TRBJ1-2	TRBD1	CASSAGTGGNYGYTF	TGTGCCAGCAGCGCAGGGACAGGGGGTAACTATGGCTACACCTTC
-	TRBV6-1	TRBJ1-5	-	CASSVGVQPQHF	TGTGCCAGCAGTGTAGGGGTTCAGCCCCAGCATTTT
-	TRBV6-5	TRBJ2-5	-	CASSYGLHLSKETQYF	TGTGCCAGCAGTTACGGACTGCACCTATCCAAAGAGACCCAGTACTTC
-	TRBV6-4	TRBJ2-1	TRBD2	CASSDGGSSYNEQFF	TGTGCCAGCAGTGACGGCGGGAGCTCCTACAATGAGCAGTTCTTC
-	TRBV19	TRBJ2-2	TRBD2	CASTLFGGGTGELFF	TGTGCCAGTACCCTCTTTGGGGGGGGCACCGGGGAGCTGTTTTTT
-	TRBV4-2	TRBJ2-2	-	CASKLGGDTGELFF	TGTGCCAGCAAATTGGGGGGTGACACCGGGGAGCTGTTTTTT
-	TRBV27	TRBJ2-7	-	CASSLSYSLYEQYF	TGTGCCAGCAGTTTATCTTACAGCCTCTACGAGCAGTACTTC
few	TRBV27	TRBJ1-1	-	CASSLEGLRTEAFF	TGTGCCAGCAGTTTGGAGGGGTTGAGGACTGAAGCTTTCTTT
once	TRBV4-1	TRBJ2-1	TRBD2	CASSPRLAGGYNEQFF	TGCGCCAGCAGCCCGCGACTAGCGGGGGGTTACAATGAGCAGTTCTTC
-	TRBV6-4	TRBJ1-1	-	CASSYPGVTEAFF	TGTGCCAGCAGTTACCCAGGGGTCACTGAAGCTTTCTTT
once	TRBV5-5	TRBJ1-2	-	CASSFVAENNYGYTF	TGTGCCAGCAGCTTCGTGGCAGAAAACAACTATGGCTACACCTTC
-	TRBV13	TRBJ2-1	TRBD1	CASSFPSTGPPNNEQFF	TGTGCCAGCAGCTTCCCCTCGACAGGGCCCCCCAACAATGAGCAGTTCTTC
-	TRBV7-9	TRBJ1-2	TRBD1	CASSLEAGGNFLSGYTF	TGTGCCAGCAGCTTAGAGGCAGGGGGAAATTTTCTTAGTGGCTACACCTTC
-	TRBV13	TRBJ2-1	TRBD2	CASSLATSGSYNEQFF	TGTGCCAGCAGCTTAGCGACTAGCGGTTCCTACAATGAGCAGTTCTTC